One T cell receptor beta chain is described in this entry. A single record per CDR3 protein comes from TCRdb applying MiXCR to the RT-PCR reads. The table includes around 700,000 distinct CDR3 sequences, approximately 14% detected once. Trimming stripped 4 bases from V and 10 bases from J, with 15 bases between. The CDR3 is 12 amino acids. Germline assignment: CDR1 DFQATT and CDR2 SNEGSKA (reference sequence). V usage is TRBV20-1 and J usage is TRBJ2-3; D is uncertain. This sequence was found in a female donor in good health, serving as a healthy control. Sequencing used memory CD4+ T cells from blood. CDR3 bases: TGCAGTGCTACAGCTATCGATGGGGCGCAGTATTTT. This translates into CSATAIDGAQYF.